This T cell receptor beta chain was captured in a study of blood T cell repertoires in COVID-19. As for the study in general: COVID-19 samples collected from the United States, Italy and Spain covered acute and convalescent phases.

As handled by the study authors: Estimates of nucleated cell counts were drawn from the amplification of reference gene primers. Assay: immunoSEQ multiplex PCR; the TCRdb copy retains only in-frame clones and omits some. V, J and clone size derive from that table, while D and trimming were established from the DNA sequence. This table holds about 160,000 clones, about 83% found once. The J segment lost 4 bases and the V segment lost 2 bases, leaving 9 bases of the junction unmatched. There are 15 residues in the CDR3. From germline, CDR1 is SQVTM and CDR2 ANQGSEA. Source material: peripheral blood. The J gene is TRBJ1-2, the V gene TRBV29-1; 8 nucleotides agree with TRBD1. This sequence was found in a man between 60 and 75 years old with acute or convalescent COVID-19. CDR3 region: CSVEKDREVIYGYTF. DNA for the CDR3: TGCAGCGTTGAAAAGGACAGGGAAGTAATCTATGGCTACACCTTC.